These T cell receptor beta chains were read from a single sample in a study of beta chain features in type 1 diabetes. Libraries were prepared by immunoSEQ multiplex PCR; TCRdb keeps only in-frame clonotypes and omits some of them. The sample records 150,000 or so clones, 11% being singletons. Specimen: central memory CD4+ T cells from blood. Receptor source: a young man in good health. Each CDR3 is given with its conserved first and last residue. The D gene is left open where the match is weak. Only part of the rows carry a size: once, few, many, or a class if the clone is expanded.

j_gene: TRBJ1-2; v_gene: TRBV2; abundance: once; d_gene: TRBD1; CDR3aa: CASSGDRAYDGYTF; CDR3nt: TGTGCCAGCAGTGGGGACAGGGCTTATGATGGCTACACCTTC
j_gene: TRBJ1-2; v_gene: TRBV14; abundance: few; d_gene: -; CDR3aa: CASSQQGSYGYTF; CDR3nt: TGTGCCAGCAGCCAGCAGGGATCCTATGGCTACACCTTC
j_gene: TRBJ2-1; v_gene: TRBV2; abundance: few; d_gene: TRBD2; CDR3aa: CATRLASGVSEQFF; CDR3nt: TGTGCCACCCGGTTGGCTAGCGGGGTCAGTGAGCAGTTCTTC
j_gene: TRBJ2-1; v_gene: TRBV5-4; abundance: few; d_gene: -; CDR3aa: CASRLDRSSYNEQFF; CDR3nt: TGTGCCAGCAGACTCGACCGGAGCTCCTACAATGAGCAGTTCTTC
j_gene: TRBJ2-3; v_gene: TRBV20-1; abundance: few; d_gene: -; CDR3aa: CSAEGGTIGNF; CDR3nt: TGCAGTGCCGAGGGCGGTACTATCGGGAATTTT
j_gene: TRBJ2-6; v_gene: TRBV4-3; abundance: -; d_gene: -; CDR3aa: CASSQAGSGANVLTF; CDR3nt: TGCGCCAGCAGCCAAGCCGGGTCTGGGGCCAACGTCCTGACTTTC
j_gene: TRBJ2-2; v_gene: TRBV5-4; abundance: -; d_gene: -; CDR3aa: CASSPWAGELFF; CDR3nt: TGTGCCAGCAGCCCATGGGCCGGGGAGCTGTTTTTT
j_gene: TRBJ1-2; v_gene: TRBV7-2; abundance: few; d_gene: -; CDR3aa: CASSLRRGRSYGYTF; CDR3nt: TGTGCCAGCAGCTTACGGAGGGGTCGGAGCTATGGCTACACCTTC
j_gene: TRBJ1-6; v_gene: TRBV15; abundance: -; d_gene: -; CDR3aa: CATSTVSSGVNSPLHF; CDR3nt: TGTGCCACCAGCACAGTCAGTTCGGGGGTGAATTCACCCCTCCACTTT
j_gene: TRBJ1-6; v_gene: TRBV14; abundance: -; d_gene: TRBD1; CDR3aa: CASSDTGGSPLHF; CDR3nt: TGTGCCAGCAGCGATACAGGGGGCTCACCCCTCCACTTT
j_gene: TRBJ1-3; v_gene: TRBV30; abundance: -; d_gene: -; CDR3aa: CARGGGSGNTIYF; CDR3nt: TGTGCCCGAGGTGGGGGCTCTGGAAACACCATATATTTT
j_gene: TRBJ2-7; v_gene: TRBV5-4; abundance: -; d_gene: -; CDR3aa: CASSPEMWALEQYF; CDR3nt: TGTGCCAGCAGCCCGGAGATGTGGGCTCTCGAGCAGTACTTC
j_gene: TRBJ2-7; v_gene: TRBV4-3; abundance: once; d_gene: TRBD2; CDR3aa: CASSQASGRSYEQYF; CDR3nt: TGCGCCAGCAGCCAAGCTAGCGGTAGATCCTACGAGCAGTACTTC
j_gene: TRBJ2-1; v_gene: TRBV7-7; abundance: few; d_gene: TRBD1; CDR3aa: CASSKGVQGSSYNEQFF; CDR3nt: TGTGCTAGCAGCAAAGGGGTACAGGGGAGCTCCTACAATGAGCAGTTCTTC
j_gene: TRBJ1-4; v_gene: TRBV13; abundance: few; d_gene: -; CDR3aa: CASSIGHPDEKLFF; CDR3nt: TGTGCCAGCAGCATAGGGCATCCGGATGAAAAACTGTTTTTT
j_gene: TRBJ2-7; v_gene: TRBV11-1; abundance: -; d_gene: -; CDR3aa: CASSFSPSYEQYF; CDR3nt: TGTGCCAGCAGCTTTAGCCCCAGCTACGAGCAGTACTTC
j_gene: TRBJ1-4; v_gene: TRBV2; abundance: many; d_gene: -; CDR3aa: CATRGREYEKLFF; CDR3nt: TGTGCCACAAGGGGAAGGGAGTATGAAAAACTGTTTTTT
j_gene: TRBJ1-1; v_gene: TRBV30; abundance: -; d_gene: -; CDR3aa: CAWSVRGLNTEAFF; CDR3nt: TGTGCCTGGAGTGTACGGGGCCTGAACACTGAAGCTTTCTTT
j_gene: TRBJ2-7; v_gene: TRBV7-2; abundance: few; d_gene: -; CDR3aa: CASSPGMGGGEQYF; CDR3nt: TGTGCCAGCAGCCCGGGGATGGGCGGCGGCGAGCAGTACTTC
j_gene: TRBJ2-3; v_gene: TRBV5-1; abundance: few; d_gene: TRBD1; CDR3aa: CASSGAGGTTASNTQYF; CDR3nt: TGCGCCAGCAGCGGGGCAGGGGGCACCACAGCGTCAAATACGCAGTATTTT
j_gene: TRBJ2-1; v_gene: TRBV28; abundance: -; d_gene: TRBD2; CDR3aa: CASGPSGRANEQFF; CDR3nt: TGTGCCAGCGGGCCTAGCGGGAGGGCCAATGAGCAGTTCTTC
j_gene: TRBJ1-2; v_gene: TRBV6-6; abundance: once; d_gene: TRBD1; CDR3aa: CASSGQGLNYGYTF; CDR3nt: TGTGCCAGCAGCGGACAGGGTTTAAACTATGGCTACACCTTC
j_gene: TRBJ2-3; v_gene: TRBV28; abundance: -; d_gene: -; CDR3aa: CASSPHRRPQYF; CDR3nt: TGTGCCAGCAGTCCTCACAGGAGGCCCCAGTATTTT
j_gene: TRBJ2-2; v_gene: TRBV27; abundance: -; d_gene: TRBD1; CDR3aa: CASSPPRDRLNTGELFF; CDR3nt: TGTGCCAGCAGTCCGCCCCGGGACAGGTTGAACACCGGGGAGCTGTTTTTT
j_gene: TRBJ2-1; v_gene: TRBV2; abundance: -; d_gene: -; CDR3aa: CASRAGELGNEQFF; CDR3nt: TGTGCCAGCAGGGCAGGGGAACTTGGCAATGAGCAGTTCTTC
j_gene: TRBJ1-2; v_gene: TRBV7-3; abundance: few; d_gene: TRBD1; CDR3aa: CASSFSGQGDHGYTF; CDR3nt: TGTGCCAGCAGCTTCTCAGGACAGGGGGACCATGGCTACACCTTC
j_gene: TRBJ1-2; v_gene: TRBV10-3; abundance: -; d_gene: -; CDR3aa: CAISESAGNYGYTF; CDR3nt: TGTGCCATCAGTGAGTCGGCAGGGAACTATGGCTACACCTTC
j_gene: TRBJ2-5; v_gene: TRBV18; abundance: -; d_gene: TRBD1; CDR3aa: CASSRGTGGQETQYF; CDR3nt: TGTGCCAGCTCACGCGGGACAGGGGGCCAAGAGACCCAGTACTTC
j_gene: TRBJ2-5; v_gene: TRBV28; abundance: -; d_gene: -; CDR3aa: CASSLLRDQETQYF; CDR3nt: TGTGCCAGCAGTTTATTGCGGGACCAAGAGACCCAGTACTTC
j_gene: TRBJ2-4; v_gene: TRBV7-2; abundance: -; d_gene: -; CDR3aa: CASSYIAKNIQYF; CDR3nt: TGTGCCAGCAGCTATATAGCCAAAAACATTCAGTACTTC
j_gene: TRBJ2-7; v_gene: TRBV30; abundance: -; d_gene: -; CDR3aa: CAWGSESYEQYF; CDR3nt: TGTGCCTGGGGGTCAGAGTCCTACGAGCAGTACTTC
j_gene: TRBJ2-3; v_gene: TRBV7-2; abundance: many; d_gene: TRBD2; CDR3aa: CASSSSGTLSDTQYF; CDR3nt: TGTGCCAGCAGCTCCAGCGGGACGCTCAGCGATACGCAGTATTTT
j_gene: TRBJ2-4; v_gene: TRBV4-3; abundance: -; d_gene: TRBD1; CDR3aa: CASSQDLGTGMYF; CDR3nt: TGCGCCAGCAGCCAAGATCTCGGGACAGGGATGTACTTC
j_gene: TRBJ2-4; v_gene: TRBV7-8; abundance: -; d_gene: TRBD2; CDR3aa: CASSPSWGGAKNIQYF; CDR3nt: TGTGCCAGCAGCCCGAGCTGGGGGGGAGCCAAAAACATTCAGTACTTC
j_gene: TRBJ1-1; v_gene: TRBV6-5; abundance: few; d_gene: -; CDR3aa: CASRFQGGTEAFF; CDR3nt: TGTGCCAGCAGATTCCAGGGCGGCACTGAAGCTTTCTTT
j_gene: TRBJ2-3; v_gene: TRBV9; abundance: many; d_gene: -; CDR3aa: CASSVEVDTQYF; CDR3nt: TGTGCCAGCAGCGTAGAGGTAGATACGCAGTATTTT
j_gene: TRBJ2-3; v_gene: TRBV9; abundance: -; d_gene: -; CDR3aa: CASSVAPQGRDTQYF; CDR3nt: TGTGCCAGCAGCGTAGCTCCCCAGGGAAGGGATACGCAGTATTTT
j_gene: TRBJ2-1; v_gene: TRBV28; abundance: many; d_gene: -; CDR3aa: CASSAPQGKSYNEQFF; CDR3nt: TGTGCCAGCAGTGCTCCACAAGGGAAGTCCTACAATGAGCAGTTCTTC
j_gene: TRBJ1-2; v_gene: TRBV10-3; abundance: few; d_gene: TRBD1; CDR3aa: CAIMTTGNYGYTF; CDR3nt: TGTGCCATCATGACGACAGGGAACTATGGCTACACCTTC
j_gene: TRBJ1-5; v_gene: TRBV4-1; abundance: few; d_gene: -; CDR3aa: CASSQDGRGRSNQPQHF; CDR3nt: TGCGCCAGCAGCCAAGATGGGAGGGGTAGGAGCAATCAGCCCCAGCATTTT
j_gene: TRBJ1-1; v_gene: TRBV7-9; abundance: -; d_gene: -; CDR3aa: CASSPKQAFMNTEAFF; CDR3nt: TGTGCCAGCAGTCCCAAACAGGCGTTCATGAACACTGAAGCTTTCTTT
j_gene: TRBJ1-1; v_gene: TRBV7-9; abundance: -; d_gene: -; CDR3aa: CASSLAGTTRGEAFF; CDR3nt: TGTGCCAGCAGCTTGGCCGGGACAACCAGGGGAGAAGCTTTCTTT
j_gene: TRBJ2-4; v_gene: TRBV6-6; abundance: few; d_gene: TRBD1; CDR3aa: CASNPADRGSNIQYF; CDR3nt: TGTGCCAGCAATCCGGCGGACAGGGGCAGCAACATTCAGTACTTC
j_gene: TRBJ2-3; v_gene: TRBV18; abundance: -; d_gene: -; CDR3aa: CASSRDTDTQYF; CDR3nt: TGTGCCAGCTCACGGGACACAGATACGCAGTATTTT